The 2 T cell receptor beta chains in this list originate from one sample, sequenced in a study of T cells in tuberculosis. Sequencing used immunoSEQ multiplex PCR; TCRdb keeps in-frame clones, though not all of them. The data contain just under 45,000 clones, roughly 94% of them singletons. Input material: PBMCs. These receptors all come from a donor between 10 and 29 years old with latent tuberculosis or without tuberculosis infection. Some clones in this sample may be carry-over from other donors' samples.

J is TRBJ2-7 and V is TRBV28; 11 bases agree with TRBD2. CDR1 MDHEN and CDR2 SYDVKM come from the germline V gene. The ends lost 0 bases at V and 5 bases at J; junction bases unmatched: 6. The CDR3 is made up of 16 amino acids. The CDR3 here is CASSLWLAGGNNEQYF. DNA for the CDR3: TGTGCCAGCAGTTTATGGCTAGCGGGAGGCAACAACGAGCAGTACTTC.

The gene calls are TRBV18 and TRBJ1-5; TRBD1 matches at 9 bases. Germline values: CDR1 KGHSH, CDR2 LQKENI. V lost 4 bases to trimming and J lost 4 bases; unmatched junction nucleotides: 5. The CDR3 has 15 amino acids. The CDR3 DNA reads as TGTGCCAGCTCACAAACGGGACAGGGTAATCAGCCCCAGCATTTT. Translating gives CASSQTGQGNQPQHF.